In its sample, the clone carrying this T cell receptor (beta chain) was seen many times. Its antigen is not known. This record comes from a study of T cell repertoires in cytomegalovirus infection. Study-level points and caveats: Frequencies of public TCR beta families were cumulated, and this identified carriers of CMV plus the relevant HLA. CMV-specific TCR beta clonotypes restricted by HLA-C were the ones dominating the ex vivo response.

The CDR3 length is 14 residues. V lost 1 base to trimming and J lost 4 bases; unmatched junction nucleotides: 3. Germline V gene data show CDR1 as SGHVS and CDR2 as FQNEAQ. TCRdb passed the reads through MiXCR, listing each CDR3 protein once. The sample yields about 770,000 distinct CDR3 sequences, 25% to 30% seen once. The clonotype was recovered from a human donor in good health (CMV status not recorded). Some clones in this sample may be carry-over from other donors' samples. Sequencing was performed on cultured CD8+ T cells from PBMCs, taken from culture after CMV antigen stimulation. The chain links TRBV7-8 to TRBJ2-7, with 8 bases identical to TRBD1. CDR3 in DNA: TGTGCCAGCAGCTTAGACAGGGGGAAGTACGAGCAGTACGTC. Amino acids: CASSLDRGKYEQYV.